A single sample gave rise to the 26 T cell receptor beta chains below, sequenced in a study of blood T cell repertoires in COVID-19. Profiling relied on immunoSEQ multiplex PCR, and the TCRdb table lists in-frame clones only, not all of them. In the table there are around 270,000 clones, approximately 88% of which are singletons. Sequenced: PBMCs or T cells enriched from blood (not recorded which). Receptor source: a woman aged 40-49 years who had been exposed to COVID-19.

The chain carries TRBV15 and TRBJ2-5, with a tentative D call TRBD1 (5 bases). CDR1 is LNHNV, CDR2 YYDKDF, per germline (reference sequence). The CDR3 loop spans 13 amino acids. Between the trimmed V and J ends, which lost 2 bases and 4 bases, there was a span of 8 bases. DNA of the CDR3: TGTGCCACCAGCAGACAGGGTCCAGAGACCCAGTACTTC. As protein: CATSRQGPETQYF.

V gene TRBV9 combines with J gene TRBJ2-7; tentatively, D is TRBD2 (5 bases). This CDR3 comprises 15 residues. V was trimmed by 0 bases and J by 2 bases, leaving 12 bases between them. Germline V gene data show CDR1 as SGDLS and CDR2 as YYNGEE. CDR3 DNA: TGTGCCAGCAGCGTAGGTGGACTCCAAACCTACGAGCAGTACTTC. Its translation: CASSVGGLQTYEQYF. Variable domain in full (rest from reference TRBV9 and TRBJ2-7): DSGVTQTPKHLITATGQRVTLRCSPRSGDLSVYWYQQSLDQGLQFLIQYYNGEERAKGNILERFSAQQFPDLHSELNLSSLELGDSALYFCASSVGGLQTYEQYFGPGTRLTVT.

The chain joins TRBV2 to TRBJ2-7, with 7 bases fitting TRBD2. The CDR3 length is 14 residues. Germline trimming cut 6 bases from V and 4 bases from J; bases unmatched to any gene: 9. Germline V lookup: CDR1 SNHLY, CDR2 FYNNEI. The CDR3 bases are TGTGCCAGCAGGCCTGGGGGGGGGAGTTACGAGCAGTACTTC. Translating it yields CASRPGGGSYEQYF.

V is TRBV4-1 and J is TRBJ2-7, with D possibly TRBD1 on 6 matching bases. The V gene's germline CDR1 is MGHRA and CDR2 YSYEKL. Trimming left V 0 bases short and J 6 bases short, with 9 bases between. CDR3 length: 13 amino acids. For the CDR3, the DNA is TGCGCCAGCAGCCAAGACCACAGGGTCGAGCAGTACTTC. This codes for CASSQDHRVEQYF.

The V gene is TRBV4-3, the J gene TRBJ1-3, with D possibly matching TRBD1 (5 bases). Germline values: CDR1 LGHNA, CDR2 YSLEER. The ends were cut back, 4 bases at V and 0 bases at J, with 10 bases in the middle. The CDR3 consists of 15 residues. This chain's CDR3 is CASSLQETSGNTIYF. In DNA, the CDR3 is TGCGCCAGCAGCCTACAGGAGACCTCTGGAAACACCATATATTTT.

The chain carries TRBV9 and TRBJ2-7; TRBD1 matches at 7 bases. Trimming at V came to 4 bases and at J to 4 bases, leaving 5 bases not matched to a gene. Germline V gives CDR1 SGDLS, CDR2 YYNGEE. The CDR3 has 13 residues. CDR3 in DNA: TGTGCCAGCAGCACAGGGGTCGAGTACGAGCAGTACTTC. It codes for CASSTGVEYEQYF.

The gene calls are TRBV6-5 and TRBJ2-7; TRBD1 agrees at 8 bases. The germline V gene encodes CDR1 MNHEY and CDR2 SVGAGI. Trimming took 5 bases from V and 5 from J; bases not matched to a gene: 11. There are 15 residues in the CDR3. The CDR3 loop reads CASSPGGTKFHEQYF. In nucleotides, the CDR3 is TGTGCCAGCAGTCCAGGGGGCACGAAGTTCCACGAGCAGTACTTC.

This chain joins TRBV9 and TRBJ2-7; the D gene is possibly TRBD1 (6 bases). The ends were cut back, 0 bases at V and 5 bases at J, with 12 bases in the middle. CDR1 and CDR2 from the germline V gene are SGDLS and YYNGEE. There are 14 residues in the CDR3. CDR3 nucleotide sequence: TGTGCCAGCAGCGTAGGGGGGCTCCGGGACGAGCAGTACTTC. Protein product: CASSVGGLRDEQYF. The full variable domain, its missing parts supplied by reference TRBV9 and TRBJ2-7, is DSGVTQTPKHLITATGQRVTLRCSPRSGDLSVYWYQQSLDQGLQFLIQYYNGEERAKGNILERFSAQQFPDLHSELNLSSLELGDSALYFCASSVGGLRDEQYFGPGTRLTVT.

As regards this clone: The junction departs from the called germline gene at one end, perhaps through a read error. CDR3 loop: CASSLLDRVNDEQFF. CDR3 sequence (DNA): TGTGCCAGCAGCTTACTGGACAGGGTTAACGATGAGCAGTTCTTC. This chain joins TRBV5-1 and TRBJ2-1; 8 nucleotides agree with TRBD1. The CDR3 is 15 residues long. Germline V CDR1 and CDR2: SGHRS, YFSETQ.

This sequence joins TRBV11-2 and TRBJ2-1; 8 bases are shared with TRBD2. This CDR3 has 17 amino acids. Trimming took 1 base from V and 4 from J; bases not matched to a gene: 9. The germline V gene has CDR1 SGHAT and CDR2 FQNNGV. The CDR3 DNA is TGTGCCAGCAGCTTAGGGCTAGCGGGCAAATTATACAATGAGCAGTTCTTC. It codes for CASSLGLAGKLYNEQFF.

V gene TRBV7-2 combines with J gene TRBJ1-1, with D perhaps TRBD1 (6 bases). The V end lost 8 bases, the J end lost 0 bases, and 13 bases lay between the germline ends. This CDR3 has 14 residues. From germline, CDR1 is SGHTA and CDR2 FQGNSA. CDR3 loop: CASRRGGLNTEAFF. The CDR3 DNA reads as TGTGCCAGCCGAAGGGGGGGGCTGAACACTGAAGCTTTCTTT.

The chain uses TRBV2 and TRBJ1-1, with 7 positions matching TRBD1. CDR1 and CDR2 from the germline V gene are SNHLY and FYNNEI. Trimming took 5 bases from V and 6 from J; bases not matched to a gene: 6. CDR3 size: 13 residues. The DNA of the CDR3 is TGTGCCAGCAGTCCTACAGGGGCCGCTGAAGCTTTCTTT. Residues: CASSPTGAAEAFF.

The chain uses TRBV9 and TRBJ1-2; D is possibly TRBD1 (6 bases). V lost 2 bases to trimming and J lost 0 bases, with 11 bases between them. CDR1 and CDR2 (germline): SGDLS, YYNGEE. The CDR3 totals 15 residues. CDR3 residues: CASSVGQRPNYGYTF. DNA for the CDR3: TGTGCCAGCAGCGTCGGACAGAGGCCTAACTATGGCTACACCTTC.

This clone occurred a few times. The V gene is TRBV6-5, the J gene TRBJ1-5; TRBD1 aligns across 7 bases. The trim removed 2 bases at V and 4 bases at J, leaving 8 bases unmatched. The CDR3 runs 16 residues. Germline V gene lookup returns CDR1 MNHEY and CDR2 SVGAGI. The CDR3 DNA reads TGTGCCAGCAGTTACCGGGGATCGACAGGGAATCAGCCCCAGCATTTT. This translates into CASSYRGSTGNQPQHF.

The chain recombines TRBV24-1 with TRBJ2-2; D might be TRBD1 (5 bases). The V gene's germline CDR1 is KGHDR and CDR2 SFDVKD. Trimming removed 7 bases from V and 2 bases from J, with 7 bases in between. The CDR3 consists of 13 residues. CDR3 bases: TGTGCCACCAGAGACAGTAACACCGGGGAGCTGTTTTTT. This sequence encodes CATRDSNTGELFF.

The chain joins TRBV5-6 to TRBJ2-2; 9 positions match TRBD2. The ends lost 3 bases at V and 5 bases at J; junction bases unmatched: 14. This CDR3 region has 18 residues. In germline, CDR1 is SGHDT, CDR2 YYEEEE. The CDR3 nucleotides are TGTGCCAGCAGCTCGACAATTCAGCTAGCGGGGAGGACCGGGGAGCTGTTTTTT. This translates into CASSSTIQLAGRTGELFF.

V usage is TRBV29-1 and J usage is TRBJ2-5; 11 bases are shared with TRBD2. V shed 0 bases and J 5 bases; nucleotides not matched to a gene: 11. This CDR3 is 17 amino acids long. The germline gives CDR1 SQVTM, CDR2 ANQGSEA. The CDR3, as DNA: TGCAGCGTTGAAGATCGGCTAGCGGGAGGAGGGTGGGAGACCCAGTACTTC. This gives the protein CSVEDRLAGGGWETQYF.

This rearrangement joins TRBV6-5 to TRBJ2-1; TRBD2 might be the D (5 bases). Germline CDR1 is MNHEY and CDR2 is SVGAGI. With 4 bases removed from V and 8 bases from J, the gap between germline ends came to 12 bases. This CDR3 is built from 13 residues. DNA for the CDR3: TGTGCCAGCAGTTCTCCGGGGTGGGATGAGCAGTTCTTC. Its translation: CASSSPGWDEQFF.

The J gene is TRBJ1-1, the V gene TRBV5-5, with D possibly TRBD1 on 6 matching bases. Germline V gene lookup returns CDR1 SGHKS and CDR2 YYEKEE (reference sequence). V lost 0 bases and J 6 bases, leaving 9 bases between the germline ends. The CDR3 has 13 residues. CDR3 bases: TGTGCCAGCAGCTTGGTTGGACAGCCTGAAGCTTTCTTT. Its translation: CASSLVGQPEAFF.

The gene calls are TRBV9 and TRBJ1-1; D perhaps matches TRBD1 (5 bases). CDR1 and CDR2 from the germline V gene are SGDLS and YYNGEE. Deletions cut 2 bases from V and 1 base from J, with 12 bases between. This CDR3 spans 15 amino acids. The CDR3 reads CASSVSPTGNTEAFF. The DNA for the CDR3 is TGTGCCAGCAGCGTGTCACCCACAGGGAACACTGAAGCTTTCTTT.

This chain joins TRBV5-1 and TRBJ1-3; possible D gene TRBD1, 6 bases. Germline values: CDR1 SGHRS, CDR2 YFSETQ. The V end lost 0 bases, the J end lost 0 bases, and 16 bases lay between the germline ends. CDR3 size: 18 residues. The CDR3 DNA reads TGCGCCAGCAGCTTGGGGGGGCTCGGGTTCGGCTCTGGAAACACCATATATTTT. Protein product: CASSLGGLGFGSGNTIYF.

V usage is TRBV20-1 and J usage is TRBJ1-1; D remains unclear. The germline gives CDR1 DFQATT, CDR2 SNEGSKA (reference sequence). Trimming pared 6 bases from V and 2 bases from J, leaving 7 bases between. There are 11 residues in the CDR3. CDR3 sequence reads: CSAEHNTEAFF. The CDR3 nucleotides are TGCAGTGCCGAGCATAACACTGAAGCTTTCTTT.

The CDR3 loop reads CASSRIRQGRNEKLFF. The DNA for the CDR3 is TGCGCCAGCAGTCGCATCCGACAGGGGCGCAATGAAAAACTGTTTTTT. The chain recombines TRBV23-1 with TRBJ1-4; 8 nucleotides match TRBD1. TRBV23-1 is designated an ORF whose function remains uncertain. The CDR3 has 16 residues. V lost 4 bases, J lost 5 bases, and 9 bases stayed unmatched.

The CDR3 protein is CAWSGHGYTF. DNA for the CDR3: TGTGCCTGGAGTGGACACGGCTACACCTTC. The chain links TRBV30 to TRBJ1-2; D gene unclear. From germline, CDR1 is GTSNPN and CDR2 SVGIG (reference sequence). This CDR3 is 10 amino acids long. The V end was cut by 1 base, the J end by 8 bases, with 5 bases between.

J is TRBJ1-1 and V is TRBV3-1 (or the pseudogene TRBV3-2); D call uncertain. Germline CDR1 and CDR2: LGHDT and YNNKEL (reference sequence). The CDR3 spans 12 residues. Trimming cost V 3 bases and J 4 bases, with 6 bases left between them. The CDR3 DNA reads as TGTGCCAGCAGCCACTCGGGCACTGAAGCTTTCTTT. Translating gives CASSHSGTEAFF.

The CDR3 here is CASSPSGGSGRAFF. CDR3 coding DNA: TGTGCCAGCAGCCCTAGCGGAGGGTCAGGTCGAGCTTTCTTT. The V call is TRBV9, the J call TRBJ1-1, with unresolved D. V lost 4 bases and J lost 10, with 20 bases in between. Germline V gene data show CDR1 as SGDLS and CDR2 as YYNGEE. This CDR3 region has 14 residues.